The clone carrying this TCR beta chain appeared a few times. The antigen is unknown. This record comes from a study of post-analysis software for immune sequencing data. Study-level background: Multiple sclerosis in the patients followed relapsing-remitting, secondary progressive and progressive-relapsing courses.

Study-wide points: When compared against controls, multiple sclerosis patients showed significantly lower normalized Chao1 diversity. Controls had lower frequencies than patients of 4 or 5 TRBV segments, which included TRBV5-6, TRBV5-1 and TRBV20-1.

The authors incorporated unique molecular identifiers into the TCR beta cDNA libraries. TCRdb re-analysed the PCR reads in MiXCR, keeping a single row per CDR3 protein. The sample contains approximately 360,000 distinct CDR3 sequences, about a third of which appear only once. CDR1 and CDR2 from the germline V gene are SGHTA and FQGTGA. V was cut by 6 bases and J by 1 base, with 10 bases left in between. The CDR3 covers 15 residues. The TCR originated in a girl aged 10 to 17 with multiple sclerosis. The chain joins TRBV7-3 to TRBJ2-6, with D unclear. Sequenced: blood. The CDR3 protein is CASRGIGSGANVLTF. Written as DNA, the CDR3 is TGTGCCAGCAGGGGAATCGGGTCTGGGGCCAACGTCCTGACTTTC.